This T cell receptor (beta chain) originates from a study of response to subunit inactivated influenza vaccine. V lost 6 bases and J lost 4; bases outside the gene matches: 4. CDR3 length equals 14 residues. Germline V gives CDR1 MNHNS, CDR2 SASEGT. TCRdb re-derived calls from the RT-PCR reads in MiXCR, one entry per CDR3 protein. The sample lists fewer than 700,000 distinct CDR3 sequences; over 10% were seen once. This receptor was taken from a man in his fifties or sixties who received an inactivated influenza vaccine. V usage is TRBV6-1 and J usage is TRBJ2-3, with TRBD2 matching over 10 bases. Here the sequenced sample was PBMCs from blood, taken more than 35 days after vaccination. DNA for the CDR3: TGTGCCAGCAGGGAGCGGGGGGGGGCAGATACGCAGTATTTT. As protein: CASRERGGADTQYF.